Only a few counts were recorded for the clone carrying this T cell receptor beta chain. Its antigen is as yet unknown. Researchers amplified the TCR beta CDR3 regions from RNA transcripts. The study used the HTBI primer set for a first-round RT-PCR of the TCR CDR3. TCRdb redid the calling of the multiplex PCR reads with MiXCR, one entry per CDR3 protein. The table records hundreds of thousands of distinct CDR3 sequences, 13% to 15% of them present only once. Germline CDR1 and CDR2: MDHEN and SYDVKM. The V and J ends lost 2 bases and 10 bases respectively, with 9 bases between them. The CDR3 totals 12 residues. The source of the PBMCs was approximately 10 ml of fresh peripheral blood. The data belong to a study of T cells in Graves' hyperthyroidism and ophthalmopathy. At the level of the study: At the time of initial diagnosis and before any treatment, peripheral blood was collected.

Study-wide points: Ophthalmopathy was separated from stable hyperthyroidism by a 13 V-J model.

The sequencing sample was made of blood. The sequence was collected from a woman in her forties or fifties with Graves' ophthalmopathy. This chain links TRBV28 with TRBJ2-1, with D unresolved. CDR3: CASSLVYQEQFF. As DNA, the CDR3 is TGTGCCAGCAGTTTAGTCTACCAGGAGCAGTTCTTC. The full variable domain, its missing parts supplied by reference TRBV28 and TRBJ2-1, is DVKVTQSSRYLVKRTGEKVFLECVQDMDHENMFWYRQDPGLGLRLIYFSYDVKMKEKGDIPEGYSVSREKKERFSLILESASTNQTSMYLCASSLVYQEQFFGPGTRLTVL.